This T cell receptor (beta chain) was captured in a study of cytotoxic CD8 clonotypes in ibrutinib-treated CLL (dated by TCRdb to 2020 to 2022). Some background on the complete study: In this cohort, over 14 patients were treatment-naive and about a dozen were relapsed/refractory, while roughly 18 had unmutated IGHV. Responses were partial in 25 or so patients and complete in 2; after median approximately 5.5 years follow-up, about 14 stayed in remission and about twelve progressed. Response samples were taken after a median of approximately 13 months on treatment, ranging from roughly 6 to 36 months. Patients were still on ibrutinib when every remission and progressive disease sample was collected. Longitudinal samples were available for about 30% of the roughly 90 trial participants. Samples averaged approximately 250,000 productive templates and 90,000 to 95,000 productive rearrangements. Cryopreserved peripheral blood mononuclear cells were obtained prior to treatment, at the time of response, and at either disease progression or sustained remission.

Taken with the paper, the label for time point translates to: 12 months on ibrutinib. For TCR beta library preparation, approximately 2.2 micrograms of genomic DNA were isolated from cryopreserved PBMCs. Longitudinal blood samples from CLL patients on ibrutinib monotherapy underwent high-throughput TCR beta sequencing. The patients were enrolled in a single-center, open-label phase 2 trial of ibrutinib monotherapy. Comment on this clone: Its antigen is still unknown. Base qualities are not recorded, but no much larger clone differs from it by a single base.

What the work shows at the level of the full study, not this receptor alone: Baseline clonality exceeded that of age-matched healthy donors and correlated strongly with circulating CD8+ T-cell counts. Clonality rose at ibrutinib response, remained stable during sustained remission, and dropped back toward baseline at progression. Sustained-remission and progressing patients did not have matched sampling times, and lymph node repertoires were not examined. Public clonotypes were rare and either shrank or stayed stable during treatment, and the rise in clonality at ibrutinib response reflected expansion of private clonotypes.

V gives up 6 bases and J gives up 1 base, and the segment between their germline ends measures 12 bases. According to the germline V gene, CDR1 reads MGHRA and CDR2 reads YSYEKL. From the cysteine through the phenylalanine, the CDR3 covers 14 amino acids. The kept DNA is CDR3 alone, 42 bases in frame from the first base. On a MiSeq, deep resolution sequencing aimed for a depth between 1 in 1 million and 1 in 200,000 T cells, with each clonotype covered around 10x on average. The immunoSEQ hsTCRB Kit was used to generate the TCR beta libraries. The source study handled its data this way. ImmunoSEQ Data Assistant and ImmunoSEQ Analyzer were used for data analysis, and V, D and J genes were assigned according to IMGT definitions. Clonality, which ranges from 0 to 1, was calculated as one minus the normalized Shannon entropy of productive rearrangement frequencies. Public clonotype analysis was restricted to overrepresented clonotypes comprising at least 0.05% of each patient's repertoire. Repertoires from approximately 12 age-matched healthy donors in immuneACCESS were used as clonality controls. In TCRdb, the immuneACCESS table is reduced to in-frame sequences with V and J assigned. These tables do not hold every clone; where another copy was compared, an unresolved V gene accounts for under half, and the others remain unexplained. The V and J calls and clone size come from that table; D and trimming were worked out from the DNA. Recorded for this sample are 35,000 to 55,000 clones; around 70% of them occurred a single time. The top ten hold around 13% of the sample.

This TCR came from a human donor with chronic lymphocytic leukemia. Material: PBMCs, obtained after 12 months of ibrutinib treatment. The chain is made from TRBV4-1 and TRBJ1-2, and the D gene may be TRBD1, 6 bases matching. The sequence in DNA is TGCGCCAGCAGGCCCTCACAGGGTAACTATGGCTACACCTTC. It encodes CASRPSQGNYGYTF.